A single T cell receptor (beta chain) is shown here with its context. What it binds is unknown. A junction end diverges from the germline sequence, so it may reflect a read error. This CDR3 contains 9 residues. Germline CDR1 reads MNHEY; CDR2 reads SMNVEV (reference sequence). As the method for making TCR beta libraries, quantitative 5'-RACE with molecular barcodes was used. In TCRdb, the 5' RACE reads were re-called with MiXCR into one record per CDR3 protein. The table lists about 250,000 distinct CDR3 sequences, 30% to 35% of them singletons. These data are taken from a study of CD8 T cells in ankylosing spondylitis. General study points: Some motif variants were previously reported in reactive arthritis synovial fluid and blood. Researchers report that disease-linked clones proved CD8+ and relatively rare in peripheral blood. Reportedly, disease-linked clones are significantly enriched in ankylosing spondylitis patients' matched synovial fluid.

Sequenced material: blood, either unsorted or a sorted T cell fraction (not recorded which). The V and J genes are TRBV27 and TRBJ2-5; the D gene is possibly TRBD1 (6 bases). This TCR was sampled from a male donor with ankylosing spondylitis or in good health (not recorded which). The CDR3 nucleotides are TGTGCCAGCAGTTTGGGTACAGGGTTC. Protein product: CASSLGTGF.